The next 32 T cell receptor beta chains were all read from a single sample in a study of T cells in Graves' hyperthyroidism and ophthalmopathy. Amplification of TCR beta CDR3 regions used RNA as the template. In the first-round RT-PCR of the TCR CDR3, the HTBI primer set was used. TCRdb passed the multiplex PCR reads through MiXCR, listing each CDR3 protein once. The sample lists 300,000 or so distinct CDR3 sequences, 21% occurring once. The specimen sequenced was blood. Source of these receptors: a woman between 50 and 59 years old with Graves' hyperthyroidism.

CDR3 residues: CASSLSHGGRGNEQFF. The CDR3 nucleotides are TGCGCCAGCAGCTTGTCCCACGGGGGGCGGGGCAATGAGCAGTTCTTC. V and J are TRBV5-1 and TRBJ2-1; D is perhaps TRBD2 (7 bases). Germline CDR1 and CDR2: SGHRS and YFSETQ. This CDR3 is 16 amino acids long. V was clipped by 1 base and J by 6 bases, with 17 bases between them.

This clonotype was observed many times. The chain links TRBV24-1 to TRBJ1-2; D ambiguous. Germline V gene data show CDR1 as KGHDR and CDR2 as SFDVKD. CDR3 length: 12 residues. V lost 6 bases, J lost 4 bases, and 8 bases lay in between. In DNA, the CDR3 is TGTGCCACCAGTCGGACGAGCTATGGCTACACCTTC. It yields the protein CATSRTSYGYTF.

The rearrangement links TRBV28 to TRBJ1-2; 7 positions match TRBD1. CDR1 is MDHEN and CDR2 is SYDVKM in the germline V gene. The trim removed 5 bases at V and 3 bases at J, leaving 9 bases unmatched. The length of the CDR3 is 15 residues. CDR3 sequence: CASSPTGAGDYGYTF. CDR3 sequence (DNA): TGTGCCAGCAGTCCCACAGGGGCCGGCGACTATGGCTACACCTTC.

This clonotype was found a few times. A much more abundant neighbour one base away suggests this may be a read error. V is TRBV6-5 and J is TRBJ1-5; D remains unclear. The CDR3 totals 15 residues. Germline values: CDR1 MNHEY, CDR2 SVGAGI. Deletions cut 4 bases from V and 0 bases from J, with 10 bases between. In DNA form, the CDR3 reads TGTGCCAGCAGTTGGGAGGGAGCTAGCAATCAGCCCCAGCATTTT. Translating gives CASSWEGASNQPQHF.

In this sample, this clonotype turned up many times. This rearrangement joins TRBV20-1 to TRBJ1-1; 9 bases line up with TRBD1. This CDR3 contains 14 residues. Looked up from germline, CDR1 is DFQATT and CDR2 is SNEGSKA (reference sequence). After removal of 6 bases from V and 3 bases from J, the junction contained 8 bases not matched to a gene. CDR3 bases: TGCAGTGCCAATCACAGGGGGCAGTACACTGAAGCTTTCTTT. This translates into CSANHRGQYTEAFF.

This clonotype has ten or more counts. V usage is TRBV5-1 and J usage is TRBJ1-1, with a tentative D call TRBD1 (5 bases). The V end was cut by 3 bases, the J end by 2 bases, with 20 bases between. CDR1 is SGHRS, CDR2 YFSETQ, per germline. The CDR3 extends over 17 amino acids. The CDR3 loop is CASSSRAGTLGNTEAFF. The CDR3 DNA follows: TGCGCCAGCAGCTCCAGAGCCGGGACCCTCGGAAACACTGAAGCTTTCTTT.

This clonotype turned up a few times. The V call is TRBV29-1, the J call TRBJ2-7; possibly TRBD2 for D (6 bases). V was shortened by 4 bases and J by 4 bases, with 20 bases between the two germline ends. This CDR3 contains 15 residues. From germline, CDR1 is SQVTM and CDR2 ANQGSEA. The CDR3 DNA reads TGCAGCGTTGGCATACCTGGGGGGTCGGGTTACGAGCAGTACTTC. Encoded protein: CSVGIPGGSGYEQYF.

This clonotype came up a few times. A read error may account for a junction end that differs from germline. J is TRBJ2-7 and V is TRBV20-1, with 7 positions matching TRBD2. The length of the CDR3 is 15 residues. Germline-derived CDR1 and CDR2 are DFQATT and SNEGSKA (reference sequence). The CDR3 loop is CSASPRRESSYEQYF. In DNA, the CDR3 is TGCAGTGCTAGTCCGAGGCGGGAGAGCTCCTACGAGCAGTATTTC.

The chain has TRBV2 and TRBJ1-1; no reliable D call. Germline V CDR1 and CDR2: SNHLY, FYNNEI. Deletions cut 4 bases from V and 8 bases from J, with 8 bases between. This CDR3 region has 11 residues. The CDR3 spells CASSVHSEAFF. The CDR3 DNA reads TGTGCCAGCAGTGTCCACAGCGAAGCTTTCTTT.

This clonotype was picked up many times. This chain links TRBV11-2 with TRBJ2-5; 8 nucleotides align to TRBD2. This CDR3 contains 15 residues. Germline-derived CDR1 and CDR2 are SGHAT and FQNNGV. Trimming cost V 2 bases and J 3 bases; bases outside gene matches: 5. This CDR3 reads CASSLRPGGEETQYF. The CDR3 DNA follows: TGTGCCAGCAGCTTACGACCGGGGGGGGAAGAGACCCAGTACTTC.

In its sample, this clonotype was seen a few times. The chain couples TRBV20-1 to TRBJ2-5, with 7 bases lining up with TRBD1. The germline V gene encodes CDR1 DFQATT and CDR2 SNEGSKA (reference sequence). Trimming cost V 6 bases and J 3 bases; bases outside gene matches: 16. The CDR3 totals 16 residues. CDR3 nucleotides: TGCAGTGCCCCTTCCCCCGGGACAGTCCGCAAAGAGACCCAGTACTTC. It is translated as CSAPSPGTVRKETQYF.

This chain joins TRBV6-5 and TRBJ1-6; D not certain. CDR3 size: 14 residues. Trimming pared 4 bases from V and 7 bases from J, leaving 11 bases between. CDR1 and CDR2 (germline): MNHEY, SVGAGI. CDR3 nucleotide sequence: TGTGCCAGCAGTTCCGGACGGGAAAATTCACCCCTCCACTTT. It is translated as CASSSGRENSPLHF.

The chain couples TRBV7-9 to TRBJ1-4; D is unclear. Trimming cost V 5 bases and J 3 bases, with 13 bases left between them. This CDR3 is 15 amino acids long. The germline V gene has CDR1 SEHNR and CDR2 FQNEAQ (reference sequence). CDR3 in DNA: TGTGCCAGCAGCCCCTCTCAAAGGCCTAATGAAAAACTGTTTTTT. Translated, it gives CASSPSQRPNEKLFF. Full variable domain (outside the CDR3, taken from reference TRBV7-9 and TRBJ1-4): DTGVSQNPRHKITKRGQNVTFRCDPISEHNRLYWYRQTLGQGPEFLTYFQNEAQLEKSRLLSDRFSAERPKGSFSTLEIQRTEQGDSAMYLCASSPSQRPNEKLFFGSGTQLSVL.

This clonotype was recorded a few times. The V call is TRBV15, the J call TRBJ2-4; TRBD1 aligns across 8 bases. The CDR3 is 15 residues long. Germline-derived CDR1 and CDR2 are LNHNV and YYDKDF (reference sequence). J lost 7 bases, V lost 0 bases, and 5 bases had no gene match. The CDR3 DNA reads as TGTGCCACCAGCAGAGATTCAGGGGGCGGCAACATTCAGTACTTC. As protein: CATSRDSGGGNIQYF. The full variable domain, with the rest looked up from reference TRBV15 and TRBJ2-4, is DAMVIQNPRYQVTQFGKPVTLSCSQTLNHNVMYWYQQKSSQAPKLLFHYYDKDFNNEADTPDNFQSRRPNTSFCFLDIRSPGLGDTAMYLCATSRDSGGGNIQYFGAGTRLSVL.

The J gene is TRBJ1-1, the V gene TRBV6-4; D possibly corresponds to TRBD1 (5 bases). CDR3 length: 11 amino acids. V lost 6 bases, J lost 6 bases, and 8 bases lay in between. In germline, CDR1 is MRHNA, CDR2 SNTAGT. CDR3 sequence (DNA): TGTGCCAGCAGAGGGGTTTCTGAAGCTTTCTTT. Translated, it gives CASRGVSEAFF.

V usage is TRBV29-1 and J usage is TRBJ1-4; no definite D call. Trimming removed 3 bases at V and 8 bases at J, with 13 bases between. The germline CDR1 and CDR2 sequences are SQVTM and ANQGSEA. The CDR3 is 13 residues long. The CDR3: CSVEDHAREKLFF. The DNA for the CDR3 is TGCAGCGTTGAGGATCACGCCCGGGAAAAACTGTTTTTT.

Many counts were recorded for this clonotype. CDR3 nucleotides: TGTGCCAGCAGTTCCTCAAACTATGGCTACACCTTC. This codes for CASSSSNYGYTF. The chain employs TRBV28 and TRBJ1-2, with no clear D. Trimming removed 4 bases at V and 2 bases at J, with 5 bases between. CDR1 is MDHEN and CDR2 is SYDVKM in the germline V gene. CDR3 length equals 12 residues.

In this sample, this clonotype turned up many times. J is TRBJ1-2 and V is TRBV6-1; no firm D call. CDR1 MNHNS and CDR2 SASEGT come from the germline V gene. The CDR3 is 14 residues long. V dropped 6 bases and J dropped 3 bases, with 14 bases sitting between them. CDR3 sequence: CASRTTGVDYGYTF. The CDR3, as DNA: TGTGCCAGCAGAACGACCGGGGTCGACTATGGCTACACCTTC.

This clonotype was counted only a few times. This chain uses TRBV20-1 with TRBJ1-4; D gene unclear. V was clipped by 3 bases and J by 5 bases, with 13 bases between them. In germline, CDR1 is DFQATT, CDR2 SNEGSKA (reference sequence). CDR3 length: 14 amino acids. The CDR3 reads CSARRLASNEKLFF. The CDR3 coding sequence is TGCAGTGCTAGGAGGCTGGCCTCGAATGAAAAACTGTTTTTT.

For this clonotype: One end of the junction fails to match germline, which may point to a read error. The rearrangement joins TRBV6-1 to TRBJ2-2, with D perhaps being TRBD1 or TRBD2 (6 bases each). Looked up from germline, CDR1 is MNHNS and CDR2 is SASEGT. The CDR3 runs 15 residues. The CDR3 loop reads CASSNGRGVGRELLF. The CDR3 DNA follows: TGTGCCAGCAGTAACGGCAGGGGTGTGGGCCGGGAGCTGCTTTTT.

This clonotype was seen ten or more times. The chain joins TRBV6-1 to TRBJ1-1, with 10 bases matching TRBD1. Looked up from germline, CDR1 is MNHNS and CDR2 is SASEGT. After removal of 6 bases from V and 6 bases from J, the junction contained 22 bases not matched to a gene. This CDR3 spans 19 amino acids. Written as DNA, the CDR3 is TGTGCCAGCAGGACAGGGGGCGTGGGAGCTCAAGGTAAACTCGCTGAAGCTTTCTTT. This gives the protein CASRTGGVGAQGKLAEAFF.

This clonotype was seen a handful of times. The J gene is TRBJ2-7, the V gene TRBV18; 8 bases match TRBD2. Germline V CDR1 and CDR2: KGHSH, LQKENI. Trimming took 4 bases from V and 1 from J; bases not matched to a gene: 9. This CDR3 has 16 residues. CDR3 protein: CASSLWTRGDSYEQYF. The CDR3 DNA is TGTGCCAGCTCACTTTGGACGCGGGGGGATTCCTACGAGCAGTACTTC.

This clonotype has ten or more counts. The genes are TRBV20-1 and TRBJ2-5; tentatively, D is TRBD2 (5 bases). Germline V gene sequence: CDR1 DFQATT, CDR2 SNEGSKA (reference sequence). The CDR3 covers 15 residues. With 6 bases removed from V and 0 bases from J, the gap between germline ends came to 17 bases. The chain's CDR3 is CSADAGRSYQETQYF. As DNA, the CDR3 is TGCAGTGCCGATGCGGGCAGATCGTACCAAGAGACCCAGTACTTC.

The chain carries TRBV10-1 and TRBJ2-1, with TRBD2 as a possible D gene (5 bases). The length of the CDR3 is 16 residues. V was clipped by 2 bases and J by 2 bases, with 13 bases between them. Germline V gene sequence: CDR1 WNHNN, CDR2 SYGVQD (reference sequence). This CDR3 reads CASSEALAVPYNEQFF. DNA of the CDR3: TGCGCCAGCAGTGAGGCCCTAGCCGTACCCTACAATGAGCAGTTCTTC.

The chain joins TRBV6-5 to TRBJ2-2, with 10 bases identical to TRBD1. The CDR3 runs 18 residues. Germline trimming cut 0 bases from V and 6 bases from J; bases unmatched to any gene: 10. Germline V gene lookup returns CDR1 MNHEY and CDR2 SVGAGI. CDR3 DNA: TGTGCCAGCAGTTACTCGATATCGGGACAGGGGCTGGCCGGGGAGCTGTTTTTT. Protein sequence: CASSYSISGQGLAGELFF.

The genes are TRBV29-1 and TRBJ1-1, with D perhaps matching TRBD1 (5 bases). This CDR3 contains 10 residues. Germline loops: CDR1 SQVTM, CDR2 ANQGSEA. V was shortened by 6 bases and J by 10 bases, with 12 bases between the two germline ends. For the CDR3, the DNA is TGCAGCGTCCGCGTGGGGGGAGCTTTCTTT. This encodes CSVRVGGAFF. The complete variable domain, with remaining parts taken from reference TRBV29-1 and TRBJ1-1, reads SAVISQKPSRDICQRGTSLTIQCQVDSQVTMMFWYRQQPGQSLTLIATANQGSEATYESGFVIDKFPISRPNLTFSTLTVSNMSPEDSSIYLCSVRVGGAFFGQGTRLTVV.

Points on this clonotype: Given a much more abundant clone one base away, this may be a read error. The chain uses TRBV5-1 and TRBJ2-7; the D call may be TRBD1 or TRBD2 (5 bases each). The ends were cut back, 0 bases at V and 4 bases at J, with 14 bases in the middle. CDR3 size: 15 residues. Germline-derived CDR1 and CDR2 are SGHRS and YFSETQ. The DNA of the CDR3 is TGCGCCAGCAGCTTGGATGGGGCTAGCAGATACGAGCAGTACTTC. Residues: CASSLDGASRYEQYF.

V gene TRBV4-1 combines with J gene TRBJ2-1, with 9 nucleotides matching TRBD2. The CDR3 loop spans 17 amino acids. Losses at the gene ends were 0 bases for V and 4 bases for J; bases not matched to a gene: 7. The germline gives CDR1 MGHRA, CDR2 YSYEKL. CDR3 DNA sequence: TGCGCCAGCAGCCAAGACTTACTAGCGGGTGAATACAATGAGCAGTTCTTC. Translated: CASSQDLLAGEYNEQFF.

The chain links TRBV6-2 or TRBV6-3 to TRBJ1-2, with 8 nucleotides matching TRBD1. Germline CDR1 reads MNHEY; CDR2 reads SVGEGT. J gave up 8 bases and V 6 bases, and 5 bases lay outside the gene matches. There are 12 residues in the CDR3. CDR3 loop: CASSGQGQGYTF. The CDR3 bases are TGTGCCAGCAGCGGACAGGGTCAAGGCTACACCTTC.

The chain has TRBV12-3 or TRBV12-4 and TRBJ2-1; the match to TRBD2 covers 8 bases. The trim removed 5 bases at V and 8 bases at J, leaving 5 bases unmatched. The CDR3 loop spans 13 amino acids. CDR3 coding DNA: TGTGCCAGCAGTCTCCAGCGGGAGTATGAGCAGTTCTTC. It is translated as CASSLQREYEQFF.

There are a few counts of this clonotype. The chain recombines TRBV7-2 with TRBJ1-2; D uncertain. V lost 1 base and J lost 1, with 13 bases in between. The CDR3 spans 16 residues. CDR1 and CDR2 from the germline V gene are SGHTA and FQGNSA. The chain's CDR3 is CASSLGSRYINYGYTF. CDR3 nucleotide sequence: TGTGCCAGCAGCTTAGGTTCGCGCTATATTAACTATGGCTACACCTTC.

In its sample, this clonotype was seen many times. The rearrangement links TRBV5-6 to TRBJ1-5; D is unresolved. V was trimmed by 0 bases and J by 3 bases, leaving 1 base between them. From germline, CDR1 is SGHDT and CDR2 YYEEEE. The CDR3 contains 12 residues. CDR3 nucleotide sequence: TGTGCCAGCAGCTTGGCCAATCAGCCCCAGCATTTT. Its translation is CASSLANQPQHF.